The following is a T cell receptor beta chain sequence with its context. These data originate in a study of blood T cell repertoires in COVID-19. At the level of the study: T cells, B-cell-depleted T cells, or PBMCs provided the cDNA or gDNA that served as material.

The CDR3 length is 16 residues. Germline lookup yields CDR1 SGHRS and CDR2 YFSETQ. Trimming removed 4 bases at V and 4 bases at J, with 17 bases between. TCRdb's table, derived via immunoSEQ multiplex PCR, lists solely in-frame clones and lacks some. Of 55,000 to 80,000 clones in the sample, roughly 83% were seen once. The rearrangement links TRBV5-1 to TRBJ2-2; D unresolved. The sequence was obtained from a woman aged 80 or over with acute or convalescent COVID-19. Input material: peripheral blood. The CDR3 here is CASSPQTGSSTGELFF. The CDR3 nucleotides read TGCGCCAGCAGCCCGCAGACTGGCTCCTCCACCGGGGAGCTGTTTTTT.